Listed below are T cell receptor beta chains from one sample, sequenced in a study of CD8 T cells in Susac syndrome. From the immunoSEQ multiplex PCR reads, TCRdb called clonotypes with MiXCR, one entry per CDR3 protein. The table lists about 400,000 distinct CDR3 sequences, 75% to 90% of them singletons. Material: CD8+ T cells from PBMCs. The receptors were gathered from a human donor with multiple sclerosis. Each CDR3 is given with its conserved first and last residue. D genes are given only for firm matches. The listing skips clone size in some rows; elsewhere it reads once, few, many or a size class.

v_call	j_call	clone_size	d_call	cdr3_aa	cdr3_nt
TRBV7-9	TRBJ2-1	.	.	CASSLEFDEQFF	TGTGCCAGCAGCTTAGAATTCGATGAGCAGTTCTTC
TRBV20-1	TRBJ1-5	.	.	CSARVGRFNQPQHF	TGCAGTGCTAGAGTGGGCCGGTTCAATCAGCCCCAGCATTTT
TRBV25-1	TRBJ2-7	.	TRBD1	CASSDPRQGIYEQYF	TGTGCCAGCAGTGACCCGAGACAGGGAATCTACGAGCAGTACTTC
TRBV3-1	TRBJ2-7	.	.	CASSQDPISNYEQYF	TGTGCCAGCAGCCAAGATCCGATCTCCAACTACGAGCAGTACTTC
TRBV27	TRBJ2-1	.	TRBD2	CASSFLTSENNEQFF	TGTGCCAGCAGTTTTCTGACTAGCGAAAACAATGAGCAGTTCTTC
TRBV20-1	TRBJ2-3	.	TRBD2	CSARDISGNADTQYF	TGCAGTGCTAGAGATATTAGCGGGAACGCAGATACGCAGTATTTT
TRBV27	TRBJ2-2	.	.	CASRLGGPYTGELFF	TGTGCCAGCAGACTCGGGGGGCCATACACCGGGGAGCTGTTTTTT
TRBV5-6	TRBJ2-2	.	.	CASSLGQPNTGELFF	TGTGCCAGCAGCTTGGGGCAACCGAACACCGGGGAGCTGTTTTTT
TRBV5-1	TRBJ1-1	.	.	CASSLEVSKNTEAFF	TGCGCCAGCAGCTTGGAGGTCAGCAAGAACACTGAAGCTTTCTTT
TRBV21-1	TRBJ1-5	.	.	CASSKNGESLWPQHF	TGTGCCAGCAGCAAAAACGGCGAAAGTTTGTGGCCCCAGCATTTT
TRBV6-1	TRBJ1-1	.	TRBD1	CASSPRDRMNTEAFF	TGTGCCAGCAGTCCCCGGGACAGGATGAACACTGAAGCTTTCTTT
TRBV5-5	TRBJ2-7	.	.	CASSWRLGNEQYF	TGTGCCAGCAGCTGGAGGCTAGGTAACGAGCAGTACTTC
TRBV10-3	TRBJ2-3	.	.	CAISESIAILTTDTQYF	TGTGCCATCAGTGAGTCGATCGCTATTCTTACGACAGATACGCAGTATTTT
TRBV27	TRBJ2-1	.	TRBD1	CASSTTGGSYNEQFF	TGTGCCAGCAGTACGACAGGGGGCTCCTACAATGAGCAGTTCTTC
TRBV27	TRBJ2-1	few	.	CASSSGLPSYNEQFF	TGTGCCAGCAGTTCAGGACTTCCTTCCTACAATGAGCAGTTCTTC
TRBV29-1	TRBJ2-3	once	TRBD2	CSVRRESTDTQYF	TGCAGCGTTCGGCGGGAGTCAACAGATACGCAGTATTTT
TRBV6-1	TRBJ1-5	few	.	CASSTGPYSNQPQHF	TGTGCCAGCAGTACCGGGCCATATAGCAATCAGCCCCAGCATTTT
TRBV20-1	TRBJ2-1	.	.	CSVPTAYNEQFF	TGCAGTGTTCCGACGGCCTACAATGAGCAGTTCTTC
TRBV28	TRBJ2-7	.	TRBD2	CASTLTSGYEQYF	TGTGCCAGCACCCTGACTAGCGGGTACGAGCAGTACTTC
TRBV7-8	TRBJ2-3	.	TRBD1	CASSLPGQGRITDTQYF	TGTGCCAGCAGCTTACCGGGACAGGGACGAATCACAGATACGCAGTATTTT
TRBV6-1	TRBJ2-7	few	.	CASSQFREQYF	TGTGCCAGCAGTCAATTCAGAGAGCAGTACTTC
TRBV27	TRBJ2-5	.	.	CASSPEVPGSYQETQYF	TGTGCCAGCAGCCCCGAGGTCCCAGGATCGTACCAAGAGACCCAGTACTTC
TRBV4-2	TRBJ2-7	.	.	CASSQTGTSSSYEQYF	TGTGCCAGCAGCCAGACCGGGACTTCAAGCTCCTACGAGCAGTACTTC
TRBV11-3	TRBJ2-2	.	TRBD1	CASSLADRGYTGELFF	TGTGCCAGCAGCTTAGCGGACAGGGGGTACACCGGGGAGCTGTTTTTT
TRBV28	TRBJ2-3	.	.	CASRTLVGADTQYF	TGTGCCAGCAGAACTCTTGTGGGAGCAGATACGCAGTATTTT
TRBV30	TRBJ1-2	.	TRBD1	CAEQQGALGYTF	TGTGCCGAGCAACAGGGGGCCCTTGGCTACACCTTC
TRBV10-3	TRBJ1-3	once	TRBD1	CAISDKTGGAPGNTIYF	TGTGCCATCAGTGACAAGACAGGGGGCGCCCCTGGAAACACCATATATTTT
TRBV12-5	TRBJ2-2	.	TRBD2	CASGYAREAGTGELFF	TGTGCTAGTGGATACGCCCGGGAGGCGGGGACCGGGGAGCTGTTTTTT
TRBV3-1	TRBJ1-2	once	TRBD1	CASSPSGTGKGGYTF	TGTGCCAGCAGCCCTTCCGGGACAGGCAAAGGTGGCTACACCTTC
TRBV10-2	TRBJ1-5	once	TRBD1	CASSVQGANQPQHF	TGCGCCAGCAGTGTGCAGGGGGCGAATCAGCCCCAGCATTTT
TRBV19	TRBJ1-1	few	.	CASRTGTENTEAFF	TGTGCCAGTAGAACCGGGACCGAAAACACTGAAGCTTTCTTT
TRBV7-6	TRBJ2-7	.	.	CASSLEGTGSYEQYF	TGTGCCAGCAGCTTAGAAGGGACTGGGTCCTACGAGCAGTACTTC
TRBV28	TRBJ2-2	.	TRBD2	CASSFPSLPTSGRNTGELFF	TGTGCCAGCAGTTTTCCCTCCTTACCTACTAGCGGGAGGAACACCGGGGAGCTGTTTTTT
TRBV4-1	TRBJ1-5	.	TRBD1	CASSQPIRTGFNQPQHF	TGCGCCAGCAGCCAACCGATACGGACAGGGTTCAATCAGCCCCAGCATTTT